Listed here are 7 T cell receptor beta chains from one sample, sequenced in a study of Graves' ophthalmopathy and Graves' hyperthyroidism. The TCR beta CDR3 regions underwent amplification from RNA transcripts. Investigators did first-round RT-PCR with HTBI primers, then second-round multiplex PCR. TCRdb re-analysed the multiplex PCR reads in MiXCR, keeping a single row per CDR3 protein. The table lists hundreds of thousands of distinct CDR3 sequences, 20% to 25% of them singletons, with approximately 6.9% in the top ten. Sequences were obtained from peripheral blood. These receptors were taken from a young woman with stable Graves' hyperthyroidism. Some clones in this sample may be carry-over from other donors' samples.

J is TRBJ2-6 and V is TRBV6-1; D gene ambiguous. CDR3 length: 13 residues. CDR1 and CDR2 (germline): MNHNS, SASEGT. V was shortened by 11 bases and J by 3 bases, with 11 bases between the two germline ends. The CDR3 loop reads CAGRSLGANVLTF. The CDR3, as DNA: TGTGCCGGCCGCAGCCTTGGGGCCAACGTCCTGACTTTC.

The gene calls are TRBV2 and TRBJ2-7, with 7 bases aligning to TRBD1. The germline V gene encodes CDR1 SNHLY and CDR2 FYNNEI. V shed 2 bases and J 4 bases; nucleotides not matched to a gene: 8. The CDR3 has 15 residues. CDR3 sequence: CASSESGQRNYEQYF. DNA of the CDR3: TGTGCCAGCAGTGAATCGGGACAGAGAAATTACGAGCAGTACTTC.

The chain uses TRBV7-8 and TRBJ2-7; TRBD1 agrees at 12 bases. V lost 3 bases to trimming and J lost 3 bases; unmatched junction nucleotides: 3. Per the germline V gene, CDR1 is SGHVS and CDR2 is FQNEAQ. The CDR3 sequence is 15 residues long. The CDR3 coding sequence is TGTGCCAGCAGCTTCGGGGACAGGGGGCACTACGAGCAGTACTTC. Protein sequence: CASSFGDRGHYEQYF.

The V gene is TRBV20-1, the J gene TRBJ2-5; 7 positions match TRBD2. This CDR3 contains 14 residues. V dropped 1 base and J dropped 5; count of bases not matched to a gene: 7. Germline CDR1 DFQATT, CDR2 SNEGSKA (reference sequence). The CDR3 reads CSARVVGGTETQYF. Written as DNA, the CDR3 is TGCAGTGCTAGAGTGGTGGGAGGGACGGAGACCCAGTACTTC.

The table lists this clonotype with many counts. The V gene is TRBV4-1, the J gene TRBJ1-2; 9 bases agree with TRBD1. The CDR3 has 18 residues. Germline V gene sequence: CDR1 MGHRA, CDR2 YSYEKL. V was pared by 0 bases and J by 6 bases, with 14 bases of the junction left unmatched. The CDR3 loop is CASSQDRGTGRAGDGYTF. The CDR3 nucleotides are TGCGCCAGCAGCCAAGATCGAGGGACAGGGAGGGCTGGCGATGGCTACACCTTC.

The V call is TRBV6-2 or TRBV6-3, the J call TRBJ2-7; 9 bases agree with TRBD1. The V gene end was trimmed by 8 bases and the J gene end by 7 bases; junction bases not matched to a gene: 12. Germline V gives CDR1 MNHEY, CDR2 SVGEGT. The CDR3 is made up of 14 amino acids. CDR3 loop: CASLKPGTGYEQYF. CDR3 DNA: TGTGCCAGCCTAAAGCCAGGGACAGGGTATGAGCAGTACTTC.

This clonotype was seen ten or more times. The chain carries TRBV30 and TRBJ2-2; 8 positions match TRBD1. The CDR3 consists of 16 residues. The J segment lost 5 bases and the V segment lost 4 bases, leaving 12 bases of the junction unmatched. Germline V lookup: CDR1 GTSNPN, CDR2 SVGIG (reference sequence). The CDR3 bases are TGTGCCTGGAAGAGTAAAGACAGGGGAAGGACCGGGGAGCTGTTTTTT. This encodes CAWKSKDRGRTGELFF.